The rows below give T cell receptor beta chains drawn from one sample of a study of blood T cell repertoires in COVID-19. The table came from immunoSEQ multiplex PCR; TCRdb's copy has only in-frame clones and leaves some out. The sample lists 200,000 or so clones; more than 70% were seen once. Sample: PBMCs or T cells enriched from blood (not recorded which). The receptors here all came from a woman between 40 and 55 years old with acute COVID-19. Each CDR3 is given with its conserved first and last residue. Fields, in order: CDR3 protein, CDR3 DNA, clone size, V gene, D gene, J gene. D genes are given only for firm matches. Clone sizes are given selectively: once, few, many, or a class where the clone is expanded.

CASSEAAGGANEKLFF | TGTGCCAGCAGTGAAGCGGCGGGAGGAGCTAATGAAAAACTGTTTTTT | once | TRBV6-1 | NA | TRBJ1-4
CASSQDWGRVSNQPQHF | TGTGCCAGCAGCCAAGATTGGGGCAGGGTAAGCAATCAGCCCCAGCATTTT | NA | TRBV3-1/TRBV3-2 | NA | TRBJ1-5
CASSQARRRSYEQYF | TGTGCCAGCAGCCAAGCGCGGCGCCGCTCCTACGAGCAGTACTTC | NA | TRBV3-1/TRBV3-2 | NA | TRBJ2-7
CASAYSTEAFF | TGTGCCAGCGCGTACAGCACTGAAGCTTTCTTT | NA | TRBV7-9 | NA | TRBJ1-1
CATSDGRGHGYTF | TGTGCCACCAGTGATGGGAGAGGCCATGGCTACACCTTC | few | TRBV24-1 | NA | TRBJ1-2
CASSYYGGGEAFF | TGTGCCAGCAGTTACTATGGGGGAGGTGAAGCTTTCTTT | NA | TRBV6-2/TRBV6-3 | NA | TRBJ1-1
CASSPRGGGPGVETQYF | TGTGCCAGCAGCCCCCGGGGCGGGGGGCCGGGGGTGGAGACCCAGTACTTC | NA | TRBV7-2 | TRBD2 | TRBJ2-5
CASSPDRGTGYTF | TGTGCCAGTAGCCCCGACAGGGGGACTGGCTACACCTTC | NA | TRBV19 | TRBD1 | TRBJ1-2
CASSRDRVGTGELFF | TGTGCCAGCAGCCGGGACAGGGTGGGAACCGGGGAGCTGTTTTTT | NA | TRBV6-5 | TRBD1 | TRBJ2-2
CASSSQTGVNQPQHF | TGTGCCAGTAGTTCCCAGACAGGGGTTAATCAGCCCCAGCATTTT | NA | TRBV19 | TRBD1 | TRBJ1-5
CASSQDLGTGGEKLFF | TGTGCCAGCAGCCAAGACCTAGGCACGGGCGGGGAAAAACTGTTTTTT | once | TRBV4-2 | NA | TRBJ1-4
CASSNTGSNSPLHF | TGTGCCAGCAGCAACACAGGGAGTAATTCACCCCTCCACTTT | NA | TRBV6-5 | NA | TRBJ1-6
CASSPERAGEQFF | TGTGCCAGCAGCCCCGAGCGGGCAGGTGAGCAGTTCTTC | once | TRBV2 | NA | TRBJ2-1
CASSQDGGYSGNTIYF | TGCGCCAGCAGCCAAGATGGAGGCTACTCTGGAAACACCATATATTTT | NA | TRBV4-3 | NA | TRBJ1-3
CASTLPGHYNQPQHF | TGTGCCAGCACCCTCCCCGGACATTACAATCAGCCCCAGCATTTT | NA | TRBV28 | NA | TRBJ1-5
CASSPLGNSGNTIYF | TGCGCCAGCAGCCCTCTGGGCAATAGTGGAAACACCATATATTTT | NA | TRBV5-1 | NA | TRBJ1-3
CASGLTRDSPTAYF | TGTGCTAGTGGTCTAACGAGGGACTCCCCAACGGCGTATTTT | NA | TRBV12-5 | NA | TRBJ2-3
CASSIGETGNTIYF | TGTGCCAGTAGTATAGGGGAGACTGGAAACACCATATATTTT | once | TRBV19 | NA | TRBJ1-3
CASSRVGQGAYGYTF | TGTGCCAGCAGCCGGGTGGGGCAGGGGGCCTATGGCTACACCTTC | NA | TRBV3-1/TRBV3-2 | TRBD1 | TRBJ1-2
CASSYLKGTREVF | TGTGCCAGCAGTTATTTAAAAGGGACTAGGGAAGTCTTC | NA | TRBV6-5 | TRBD2 | TRBJ2-1
CASSLIGGATNEKLFF | TGTGCCAGCAGCCTAATAGGGGGTGCAACTAATGAAAAACTGTTTTTT | NA | TRBV7-2 | NA | TRBJ1-4
CASRGQTQLVGELFF | TGTGCCAGCAGGGGGCAGACGCAATTGGTCGGGGAGCTGTTTTTT | NA | TRBV27 | NA | TRBJ2-2
CASSQPHRGLQPQHF | TGCGCCAGCAGTCAACCTCACAGGGGCCTCCAGCCCCAGCATTTT | NA | TRBV23-1 | TRBD1 | TRBJ1-5
CASSLDAGSNGYTF | TGTGCCAGCAGCTTAGATGCGGGGAGCAATGGCTACACCTTC | NA | TRBV7-9 | NA | TRBJ1-2
CASSLRPGLAGGPYNEQFF | TGTGCCAGTAGTCTGCGACCGGGACTAGCGGGAGGACCCTACAATGAGCAGTTCTTC | NA | TRBV19 | TRBD2 | TRBJ2-1
CASSLTGLAASYNEQFF | TGTGCCAGCAGCTTAACCGGACTAGCGGCGTCATACAATGAGCAGTTCTTC | NA | TRBV7-9 | TRBD2 | TRBJ2-1
CASSTSAPTLNQPQHF | TGTGCCAGCAGCACTAGTGCGCCGACTCTAAATCAGCCCCAGCATTTT | NA | TRBV7-2 | NA | TRBJ1-5
CASSQLGSSRETQYF | TGTGCCAGCAGCCAACTGGGCTCAAGCCGGGAGACCCAGTACTTC | NA | TRBV14 | NA | TRBJ2-5
CASKGQGSSSYNSPLHF | TGTGCCAGCAAAGGACAGGGGTCGAGCTCCTATAATTCACCCCTCCACTTT | NA | TRBV2 | TRBD1 | TRBJ1-6
CASNPDWRTEAFF | TGTGCCAGTAACCCGGACTGGAGGACTGAAGCTTTCTTT | NA | TRBV19 | NA | TRBJ1-1
CASRLEITRVGNTIYF | TGTGCCAGCAGGTTGGAAATAACCAGGGTCGGAAACACCATATATTTT | NA | TRBV11-2 | NA | TRBJ1-3
CATKTTGNTGELFF | TGTGCCACGAAAACCACAGGGAACACCGGGGAGCTGTTTTTT | NA | TRBV10-3 | NA | TRBJ2-2
CASRTPPRANTGELFF | TGTGCCAGCAGGACTCCACCGAGGGCGAACACCGGGGAGCTGTTTTTT | NA | TRBV2 | NA | TRBJ2-2
CASSFSSYNEQFF | TGTGCCAGCAGCTTTAGCTCCTACAATGAGCAGTTCTTC | NA | TRBV7-9 | NA | TRBJ2-1
CARIQGAVTGELFF | TGTGCCAGAATACAGGGGGCAGTGACCGGGGAGCTGTTTTTT | NA | TRBV3-1/TRBV3-2 | TRBD1 | TRBJ2-2
CASSADPGGAKNIQYF | TGTGCCAGCAGTGCAGACCCGGGAGGGGCCAAAAACATTCAGTACTTC | NA | TRBV6-1 | TRBD2 | TRBJ2-4
CASLGQHEKLFF | TGTGCCAGCCTGGGACAGCATGAAAAACTGTTTTTT | NA | TRBV2 | TRBD1 | TRBJ1-4
CASQRWAATNEKLFF | TGTGCCAGCCAACGATGGGCAGCAACTAATGAAAAACTGTTTTTT | NA | TRBV3-1/TRBV3-2 | NA | TRBJ1-4
CASSPLTGDRNIQYF | TGCGCCAGCAGCCCCCTGACGGGAGATAGGAACATTCAGTACTTC | NA | TRBV4-1 | NA | TRBJ2-4
CASSTGVEQGGTEAFF | TGCGCCAGCAGCACAGGCGTGGAACAGGGTGGTACTGAAGCTTTCTTT | NA | TRBV5-1 | NA | TRBJ1-1
CATSSASGSGETQYF | TGTGCCACCAGTAGCGCTAGCGGGAGCGGAGAGACCCAGTACTTC | NA | TRBV24-1 | TRBD2 | TRBJ2-5
CATSDQTGGAQETQYF | TGTGCCACCAGTGACCAGACAGGGGGCGCACAAGAGACCCAGTACTTC | NA | TRBV24-1 | TRBD1 | TRBJ2-5
CSVRQGNTEAFF | TGCAGCGTACGACAGGGGAACACTGAAGCTTTCTTT | NA | TRBV29-1 | TRBD1 | TRBJ1-1
CASSLLREGPRELTGELFF | TGTGCCAGCAGCTTATTGAGGGAGGGACCGCGAGAACTCACCGGGGAGCTGTTTTTT | NA | TRBV7-9 | TRBD2 | TRBJ2-2
CASSLLQGGDGYTF | TGTGCCAGCAGCTTACTACAGGGTGGGGACGGCTACACCTTC | once | TRBV7-2 | NA | TRBJ1-2
CASSLSDRAYGYTF | TGTGCCAGCAGCTTGTCGGACAGGGCGTATGGCTACACCTTC | NA | TRBV5-6 | TRBD1 | TRBJ1-2
CASSPTGVTEAFF | TGCGCCAGCAGCCCCACGGGGGTCACTGAAGCTTTCTTT | NA | TRBV5-1 | NA | TRBJ1-1